This record looks at one T cell receptor (beta chain) sequence and its context. What it recognizes is unknown. This sample stems from a study of T cell responses to AZD1222 COVID-19 vaccine. Study-wide results and caveats: Repertoires were obtained solely post-peak T cell response.

Clones were sequenced by immunoSEQ multiplex PCR, and TCRdb holds only the in-frame ones, with some missing. The profile shows approximately 42,000 clones, about 91% of them singletons. With V trimmed by 5 bases and J by 6 bases, 13 bases remained unmatched. CDR3 size: 17 residues. Germline V lookup: CDR1 SEHNR, CDR2 FQNEAQ (reference sequence). The material sequenced was peripheral blood, taken 28 days after the second AZD1222 dose. The genes are TRBV7-9 and TRBJ2-2; 9 bases are a match to TRBD1. The clonotype originates from an adult who received the AZD1222 COVID-19 vaccine. CDR3 in DNA: TGTGCCAGCAGCCCCCGTCCGGGACAGGGTTATTCCGGGGAGCTGTTTTTT. Encoded protein: CASSPRPGQGYSGELFF. Combining the CDR3 with reference TRBV7-9 and TRBJ2-2 gives the whole variable domain DTGVSQNPRHKITKRGQNVTFRCDPISEHNRLYWYRQTLGQGPEFLTYFQNEAQLEKSRLLSDRFSAERPKGSFSTLEIQRTEQGDSAMYLCASSPRPGQGYSGELFFGEGSRLTVL.